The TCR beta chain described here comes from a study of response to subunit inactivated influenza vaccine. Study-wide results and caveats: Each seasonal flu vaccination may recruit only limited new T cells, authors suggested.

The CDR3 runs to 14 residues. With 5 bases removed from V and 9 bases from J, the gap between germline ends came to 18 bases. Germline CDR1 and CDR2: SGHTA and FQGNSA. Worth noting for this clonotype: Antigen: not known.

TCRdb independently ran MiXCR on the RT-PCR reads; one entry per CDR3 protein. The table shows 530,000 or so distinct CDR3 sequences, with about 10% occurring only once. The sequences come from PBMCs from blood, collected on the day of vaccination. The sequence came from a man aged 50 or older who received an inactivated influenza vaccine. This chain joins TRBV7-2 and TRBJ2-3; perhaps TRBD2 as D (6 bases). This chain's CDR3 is CASSRLVRKWTQYF. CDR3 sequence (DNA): TGTGCCAGCAGCAGACTAGTCCGCAAGTGGACGCAGTATTTT.